The present T cell receptor beta chain was sequenced within a study of early T cells in non-severe SARS-CoV-2 infection. Study context: Sequencing targeted bulk RNA from unsorted whole blood, leaving chains unpaired.

In this sample, this clonotype turned up many times. TCRdb passed the 5' RACE reads through MiXCR, listing each CDR3 protein once. The table lists tens of thousands of distinct CDR3 sequences, roughly 12% of them singletons, with 4.8% in the top ten. The CDR3 totals 17 residues. Trimming removed 5 bases from V and 3 bases from J; junction bases left unmatched: 12. Germline values: CDR1 SGHAT, CDR2 FQNNGV. The sequenced sample consisted of whole blood. This receptor was taken from an adult who was a healthcare worker with PCR-confirmed SARS-CoV-2 infection or an uninfected control (not recorded which). V usage is TRBV11-2 and J usage is TRBJ1-1, with 10 bases that match TRBD1. The CDR3 coding sequence is TGTGCCAGCAGCAAGTTCGGGCGAGGACAGGGGGACACTGAAGCTTTCTTT. Translation: CASSKFGRGQGDTEAFF.